The 18 T cell receptor beta chains listed next were all sequenced from one sample in a study of identical twins. TCRdb reprocessed the 5' RACE reads with MiXCR, giving one entry per CDR3 protein. The sample includes 700,000 to 950,000 distinct CDR3 sequences, around 12% of them seen just once. Separately, the same data were catalogued under a study of yellow fever vaccine responses in identical twins.

The sample comprised PBMCs. The origin of the receptors is a woman between 18 and 29 years old in good health.

Only a few counts were recorded for this clonotype. This chain joins TRBV28 and TRBJ1-5; the D is unclear. V shed 5 bases and J shed 0 bases, with 8 bases lying between them. Germline CDR1 reads MDHEN; CDR2 reads SYDVKM. CDR3 length equals 14 residues. The DNA of the CDR3 is TGTGCCAGCAGTCCAGAATTTAGCAATCAGCCCCAGCATTTT. It is translated as CASSPEFSNQPQHF.

This clonotype was detected only a few times. This rearrangement joins TRBV24-1 to TRBJ2-5; 11 bases fit TRBD2. Unmatched junction bases numbered 8, after V lost 5 bases and J lost 1 base. CDR3 length: 17 amino acids. From germline, CDR1 is KGHDR and CDR2 SFDVKD. The CDR3 spells CATSAPPTSGSQETQYF. The CDR3 nucleotides are TGTGCCACCAGTGCCCCCCCAACTAGCGGGAGCCAAGAGACCCAGTACTTC.

This sequence joins TRBV20-1 and TRBJ2-7; 12 bases line up with TRBD2. CDR1 and CDR2 (germline): DFQATT, SNEGSKA (reference sequence). The CDR3 spans 15 residues. After removal of 1 base from V and 3 bases from J, the junction contained 4 bases not matched to a gene. The CDR3 reads CSARAGLAGFYEQYF. CDR3 nucleotides: TGCAGTGCTAGAGCCGGACTAGCGGGATTCTACGAGCAGTACTTC.

The chain is built from TRBV5-6 and TRBJ2-7, with 7 bases aligning to TRBD2. V lost 1 base to trimming and J lost 4 bases; unmatched junction nucleotides: 14. The CDR3 has 17 amino acids. Germline loops: CDR1 SGHDT, CDR2 YYEEEE. The CDR3 loop reads CASSLTRREGRRYEQYV. Here the CDR3 DNA reads TGTGCCAGCAGCTTGACCCGCAGGGAGGGTAGAAGATACGAGCAGTACGTC.

This clonotype was counted ten times or more. The chain links TRBV10-3 to TRBJ1-6; D is uncertain. Germline V CDR1 and CDR2: ENHRY, SYGVKD. The CDR3 length is 13 residues. V was clipped by 3 bases and J by 9 bases, with 9 bases between them. CDR3 sequence reads: CAISEAIGSPLHF. The CDR3 DNA reads as TGTGCCATCAGTGAAGCCATCGGTTCACCCCTCCACTTT.

The chain combines TRBV11-2 with TRBJ2-7, with D possibly TRBD2 on 5 matching bases. Germline V CDR1 and CDR2: SGHAT, FQNNGV. V was clipped by 8 bases and J by 7 bases, with 18 bases between them. The CDR3 extends over 13 amino acids. DNA for the CDR3: TGTGCCAGCGAGGGCCCGGTTTTTTTGGAGCAGTACTTC. Encoded protein: CASEGPVFLEQYF.

This clonotype was recorded many times. This chain joins TRBV11-3 and TRBJ2-1; 10 nucleotides line up with TRBD2. This CDR3 comprises 16 residues. V lost 5 bases, J lost 4 bases, and 8 bases stayed unmatched. CDR1 is SGHNT, CDR2 YENEEA, per germline. CDR3: CASSGDLAGAYNEQFF. The CDR3 coding sequence is TGTGCCAGCAGCGGGGACCTAGCGGGAGCTTACAATGAGCAGTTCTTC.

This clonotype was seen a few times. The chain recombines TRBV7-9 with TRBJ1-1; D uncertain. Trimming took 1 base from V and 11 from J, leaving 8 bases between them. Germline V CDR1 and CDR2: SEHNR, FQNEAQ (reference sequence). The CDR3 has 11 residues. The CDR3 DNA reads TGTGCCAGCAGCTTAGACAGCAAGGCTTTCTTT. Translating gives CASSLDSKAFF. Variable domain in full (rest from reference TRBV7-9 and TRBJ1-1): DTGVSQNPRHKITKRGQNVTFRCDPISEHNRLYWYRQTLGQGPEFLTYFQNEAQLEKSRLLSDRFSAERPKGSFSTLEIQRTEQGDSAMYLCASSLDSKAFFGQGTRLTVV.

This clonotype was seen only a few times. The genes are TRBV7-8 and TRBJ1-5; 9 positions agree with TRBD1. This CDR3 is built from 17 residues. J gave up 4 bases and V 3 bases, and 10 bases lay outside the gene matches. Germline CDR1 and CDR2: SGHVS and FQNEAQ. The DNA for the CDR3 is TGTGCCAGCAGCTTGGAACAAAACAGGGGGCTTAATCAGCCCCAGCATTTT. Its translation: CASSLEQNRGLNQPQHF. Full variable domain (rest looked up from reference TRBV7-8 and TRBJ1-5): GAGVSQSPRYKVAKRGQDVALRCDPISGHVSLFWYQQALGQGPEFLTYFQNEAQLDKSGLPSDRFFAERPEGSVSTLKIQRTQQEDSAVYLCASSLEQNRGLNQPQHFGDGTRLSIL.

The CDR3 sequence: CASSLEERKYEQYF. The CDR3, as DNA: TGTGCCAGCAGCTTGGAGGAGCGCAAATACGAGCAGTACTTC. The chain combines TRBV5-4 with TRBJ2-7, with D unresolved. V was clipped by 0 bases and J by 4 bases, with 11 bases between them. The CDR3 consists of 14 residues. Germline assignment: CDR1 SGHNT and CDR2 YYREEE (reference sequence).

This clonotype was seen at least ten times. The rearrangement uses TRBV6-1 and TRBJ1-1; D may be TRBD1 (5 bases). Germline V gene lookup returns CDR1 MNHNS and CDR2 SASEGT. Trimming left V 5 bases short and J 2 bases short, with 18 bases between. This CDR3 has 16 residues. For the CDR3, the DNA is TGTGCCAGCAGTCGACGGATCAGCGGGGGTAACACTGAAGCTTTCTTT. As protein: CASSRRISGGNTEAFF.

The V call is TRBV7-7, the J call TRBJ2-2; the D gene is possibly TRBD2 (5 bases). Trimming stripped 1 base from V and 4 bases from J, with 16 bases between. Germline V gene data show CDR1 as SSHAT and CDR2 as FNYEAQ (reference sequence). This CDR3 is built from 17 residues. CDR3 region: CASSLDRTGRVTGELFF. The CDR3 nucleotides read TGTGCCAGCAGCTTAGATCGTACGGGGAGAGTCACCGGGGAGCTGTTTTTT.

In this sample, this clonotype turned up a few times. The chain links TRBV18 to TRBJ2-3; D might be TRBD2 (6 bases). The CDR3 covers 16 residues. CDR1 and CDR2 from the germline V gene are KGHSH and LQKENI. Between the trimmed V and J ends, which lost 3 bases and 2 bases, there was a span of 15 bases. The DNA for the CDR3 is TGTGCCAGCTCACCTTTCGTTGGCGGGACCACAGATACGCAGTATTTT. Amino acid sequence: CASSPFVGGTTDTQYF.

This clonotype was detected only a few times. The rearrangement links TRBV2 to TRBJ1-2; D is perhaps TRBD1 (5 bases). With 0 bases removed from V and 6 bases from J, the gap between germline ends came to 8 bases. CDR1 is SNHLY, CDR2 FYNNEI, per germline. The CDR3 runs to 13 residues. The CDR3 spells CASSEATGDGYTF. The CDR3 coding sequence is TGTGCCAGCAGTGAAGCAACAGGAGATGGCTACACCTTC.

There are many counts of this clonotype. CDR3 sequence: CASSREFEKLFF. CDR3 coding DNA: TGCGCCAGCAGCCGAGAATTCGAAAAACTGTTTTTT. The chain carries TRBV4-1 and TRBJ1-4, with no clear D. There are 12 residues in the CDR3. Germline V gives CDR1 MGHRA, CDR2 YSYEKL. V lost 4 bases, J lost 8 bases, and 8 bases lay in between.

This clonotype was detected a few times. V is TRBV18 and J is TRBJ1-1, with TRBD1 matching 8 bases. Germline CDR1 KGHSH, CDR2 LQKENI. V gave up 0 bases and J gave up 3 bases; unmatched junction bases: 6. The CDR3 sequence is 16 residues long. CDR3 residues: CASSPPSGGLHTEAFF. In nucleotides, the CDR3 is TGTGCCAGCTCACCACCCTCAGGGGGCCTTCACACTGAAGCTTTCTTT.

This clonotype was counted only a few times. The chain recombines TRBV4-1 with TRBJ2-1, with 9 nucleotides matching TRBD2. CDR3 length: 17 amino acids. The germline V gene encodes CDR1 MGHRA and CDR2 YSYEKL. Losses at the gene ends were 2 bases for V and 4 bases for J; bases not matched to a gene: 9. CDR3 loop: CASSQISLAGAYNEQFF. DNA for the CDR3: TGCGCCAGCAGCCAAATTTCGTTAGCGGGAGCGTACAATGAGCAGTTCTTC.

This clonotype was observed a few times. V is TRBV20-1 and J is TRBJ2-7, with TRBD1 as a possible D gene (6 bases). Germline CDR1 is DFQATT and CDR2 is SNEGSKA (reference sequence). This CDR3 comprises 13 residues. V was clipped by 0 bases and J by 3 bases, with 9 bases between them. CDR3 coding DNA: TGCAGTGCTAGAGATTCAGGGGTCTACGAGCAGTACTTC. This codes for CSARDSGVYEQYF.